The 31 T cell receptor beta chains given below trace back to one sample, sequenced in a study of T-cell reconstitution after alpha-beta-depleted transplantation in children. Unique molecular identifiers were incorporated into the prepared TCRbeta library. TCRdb reanalysed the PCR reads using MiXCR and keeps one entry per CDR3 protein. This table has more than 450,000 distinct CDR3 sequences, approximately 16% appearing once. The sample in question was PBMCs from the stem cell graft donor, obtained from the stem cell graft. The receptors derive from a human donor who donated a stem cell graft to a child with acute lymphoblastic leukemia.

In its sample, this clonotype was seen a few times. The rearrangement joins TRBV6-5 to TRBJ2-1, with TRBD2 as a possible D gene (6 bases). This CDR3 comprises 14 residues. Trimming pared 2 bases from V and 2 bases from J, leaving 7 bases between. Germline CDR1 reads MNHEY; CDR2 reads SVGAGI. As DNA, the CDR3 is TGTGCCAGCAGTTACGGCGGGACCTACAATGAGCAGTTCTTC. It codes for CASSYGGTYNEQFF.

The chain couples TRBV4-2 to TRBJ2-3, with D hard to call. Germline CDR1 is LGHNA and CDR2 is YNFKEQ. Trimming left V 0 bases short and J 1 base short, with 14 bases between. This CDR3 is built from 17 residues. The CDR3 DNA follows: TGTGCCAGCAGCCAAGATCTTAGTCCCCCCCGCACAGATACGCAGTATTTT. This gives the protein CASSQDLSPPRTDTQYF.

Only a few counts were recorded for this clonotype. This chain connects TRBV30 to TRBJ2-1, with D unclear. V was shortened by 3 bases and J by 0 bases, with 15 bases between the two germline ends. The CDR3 totals 16 residues. CDR1 and CDR2 (germline): GTSNPN, SVGIG (reference sequence). The CDR3 loop is CAWSEPLVLSYNEQFF. The CDR3 DNA sequence: TGTGCCTGGAGCGAGCCCCTAGTTCTCTCCTACAATGAGCAGTTCTTC.

The rearrangement links TRBV20-1 to TRBJ2-7; TRBD2 agrees at 11 bases. CDR1 and CDR2 from the germline V gene are DFQATT and SNEGSKA (reference sequence). Trimming at V came to 3 bases and at J to 3 bases, leaving 10 bases not matched to a gene. This CDR3 has 16 residues. Written as DNA, the CDR3 is TGCAGTGCTAGTAGCCCTTCTAGCGGGAGGAACTACGAGCAGTACTTC. It specifies CSASSPSSGRNYEQYF.

This clonotype has a count of ten or more. This chain connects TRBV5-5 to TRBJ1-5, with D possibly matching TRBD1 (5 bases). The germline CDR1 and CDR2 sequences are SGHKS and YYEKEE (reference sequence). V was cut by 4 bases and J by 0 bases, with 11 bases left in between. The CDR3 covers 15 residues. DNA for the CDR3: TGTGCCAGCAGCGTGGGACCCTATAGCAATCAGCCCCAGCATTTT. It encodes CASSVGPYSNQPQHF.

The rearrangement joins TRBV12-3 or TRBV12-4 to TRBJ2-3; 9 bases match TRBD2. This CDR3 region has 17 residues. V gave up 2 bases and J gave up 4 bases; unmatched junction bases: 10. The CDR3 here is CASSLKASGIFPDTQYF. The CDR3 DNA follows: TGTGCCAGCAGTTTAAAGGCTAGCGGGATCTTTCCAGATACGCAGTATTTT.

The chain carries TRBV29-1 and TRBJ1-3; weak D call: TRBD1 (5 bases). The V gene's germline CDR1 is SQVTM and CDR2 ANQGSEA. V was shortened by 4 bases and J by 3 bases, with 22 bases between the two germline ends. This CDR3 comprises 17 residues. In DNA form, the CDR3 reads TGCAGCGTTGCTGGGGACGTGACGGATCCGGTTGGAAACACCATATATTTT. Protein sequence: CSVAGDVTDPVGNTIYF.

This clonotype showed up just a few times. The rearrangement joins TRBV20-1 to TRBJ2-7, with 11 bases fitting TRBD2. V lost 4 bases to trimming and J lost 3 bases; unmatched junction nucleotides: 2. This CDR3 is built from 13 residues. Germline CDR1 DFQATT, CDR2 SNEGSKA (reference sequence). The CDR3 loop reads CSATTSGVYEQYF. In nucleotides, the CDR3 is TGCAGTGCTACGACTAGCGGGGTCTACGAGCAGTACTTC.

This clonotype has just a few counts. The chain has TRBV25-1 and TRBJ1-3; a possible D gene is TRBD1 (6 bases). Germline CDR1 MGHDK, CDR2 SYGVNS. The CDR3 consists of 14 residues. Between the trimmed V and J ends, which lost 6 bases and 3 bases, there was a span of 12 bases. The CDR3 region has the DNA TGTGCCAGCAGCAAACAGGGATTTGGAAACACCATATATTTT. Its translation is CASSKQGFGNTIYF.

The chain combines TRBV5-8 with TRBJ1-4; 10 bases are shared with TRBD1. Germline CDR1 is SGHTS and CDR2 is YDEGEE. V trimming: 2 bases; J trimming: 6 bases; junction bases outside the gene matches: 4. The CDR3 totals 15 residues. The CDR3 reads CASSFLTGGHEKLFF. The CDR3 DNA sequence: TGTGCCAGCAGCTTCCTGACAGGGGGCCATGAAAAACTGTTTTTT.

This clonotype came up a few times. The V and J genes are TRBV15 and TRBJ2-6; D gene uncertain. There are 16 residues in the CDR3. Germline V gene lookup returns CDR1 LNHNV and CDR2 YYDKDF (reference sequence). The V end lost 1 base, the J end lost 10 bases, and 17 bases lay between the germline ends. CDR3 nucleotide sequence: TGTGCCACCAGCAGAGTTATTCAGGACCCACCGAACGTCCTGACTTTC. Protein sequence: CATSRVIQDPPNVLTF.

This clonotype was found a few times. The genes are TRBV14 and TRBJ2-7; D is uncertain. V was shortened by 2 bases and J by 3 bases, with 11 bases between the two germline ends. Germline lookup yields CDR1 SGHDN and CDR2 FVKESK. This CDR3 region has 14 residues. CDR3 nucleotides: TGTGCCAGCAGCCAAAGCAGCCTCTTCTACGAGCAGTACTTC. This codes for CASSQSSLFYEQYF.

The chain employs TRBV7-6 and TRBJ1-5; TRBD1 is a possible D gene (5 bases). V gave up 5 bases and J gave up 6 bases, with 14 bases separating them. This CDR3 region has 14 residues. The germline V gene encodes CDR1 SGHVS and CDR2 FNYEAQ. DNA of the CDR3: TGTGCCAGCAGCCCGGGACTCGGAGCTCAGCCCCAGCATTTT. Residues: CASSPGLGAQPQHF.

V and J are TRBV12-3 or TRBV12-4 and TRBJ1-1; D is unclear. V lost 10 bases and J 7 bases, leaving 16 bases between the germline ends. This CDR3 contains 12 residues. In DNA form, the CDR3 reads TGTGCCATCCAACAGTCCGGCCTTGAAGCTTTCTTT. Protein product: CAIQQSGLEAFF.

The rearrangement uses TRBV20-1 and TRBJ2-1, with D tentatively TRBD2 (7 bases). The CDR3 runs 16 residues. Germline V gives CDR1 DFQATT, CDR2 SNEGSKA (reference sequence). The V end lost 4 bases, the J end lost 8 bases, and 24 bases lay between the germline ends. DNA of the CDR3: TGCAGTGCTACCCTTCAGAGGGGGAGGGCCTCCCATGAGCAGTTCTTC. Translating it yields CSATLQRGRASHEQFF.

The rearrangement joins TRBV5-1 to TRBJ2-3, with 9 bases that match TRBD2. The germline V gene has CDR1 SGHRS and CDR2 YFSETQ. Germline trimming cut 0 bases from V and 11 bases from J; bases unmatched to any gene: 10. The CDR3 has 15 amino acids. The CDR3 DNA reads TGCGCCAGCAGCTTGGACCAGCGGGAGGCGCCTAAGCAGTATTTT. It encodes CASSLDQREAPKQYF.

J is TRBJ1-1 and V is TRBV7-9, with 8 bases fitting TRBD1. The length of the CDR3 is 16 residues. Trimming at V came to 5 bases and at J to 0 bases, leaving 8 bases not matched to a gene. CDR1 is SEHNR and CDR2 is FQNEAQ in the germline V gene (reference sequence). DNA of the CDR3: TGTGCCAGCAGCCGACCGGGACAGGACATGAACACTGAAGCTTTCTTT. The encoded protein is CASSRPGQDMNTEAFF. Full variable domain (rest looked up from reference TRBV7-9 and TRBJ1-1): DTGVSQNPRHKITKRGQNVTFRCDPISEHNRLYWYRQTLGQGPEFLTYFQNEAQLEKSRLLSDRFSAERPKGSFSTLEIQRTEQGDSAMYLCASSRPGQDMNTEAFFGQGTRLTVV.

The chain links TRBV29-1 to TRBJ2-1; possibly TRBD1 or TRBD2 for D (5 bases each). In germline, CDR1 is SQVTM, CDR2 ANQGSEA. CDR3 size: 12 residues. V lost 3 bases to trimming and J lost 6 bases, with 9 bases between them. As DNA, the CDR3 is TGCAGCGTTGAGGGGGATGGCAATGAGCAGTTCTTC. Its translation: CSVEGDGNEQFF.

There are many counts of this clonotype. The genes are TRBV7-9 and TRBJ2-3, with 7 bases matching TRBD2. The CDR3 contains 15 residues. V lost 4 bases and J lost 4; bases outside the gene matches: 8. The V gene's germline CDR1 is SEHNR and CDR2 FQNEAQ (reference sequence). The CDR3 sequence: CASSSVRESPDTQYF. As DNA, the CDR3 is TGTGCCAGCAGCTCCGTGCGGGAGAGCCCAGATACGCAGTATTTT.

This clonotype was found a few times. The CDR3 bases are TGCGCCAGCAGCTTGATTGAGGGCCGGGGGGATGAGCAGTTCTTC. This sequence encodes CASSLIEGRGDEQFF. This sequence joins TRBV5-1 and TRBJ2-1, with 7 bases aligning to TRBD2. The germline CDR1 and CDR2 sequences are SGHRS and YFSETQ. The CDR3 runs 15 residues. V lost 1 base and J lost 8; bases outside the gene matches: 9.

The CDR3, as DNA: TGCGCCAGCTCCCAAGACATAGCGTTACAAGAGACCCAGTACTTC. Translated, it gives CASSQDIALQETQYF. The rearrangement joins TRBV4-1 to TRBJ2-5; a weak D match, TRBD2 (5 bases). The CDR3 contains 15 residues. Germline CDR1 is MGHRA and CDR2 is YSYEKL. V lost 8 bases, J lost 2 bases, and 18 bases lay in between.

This clonotype showed up just a few times. This chain links TRBV5-1 with TRBJ2-3; TRBD2 is a possible D gene (6 bases). CDR3 length: 16 amino acids. Trimming left V 0 bases short and J 7 bases short, with 18 bases between. From germline, CDR1 is SGHRS and CDR2 YFSETQ. The CDR3 DNA reads as TGCGCCAGCAGCTTGGATAGCGGACACCCAACCTATACGCAGTATTTT. This sequence encodes CASSLDSGHPTYTQYF. Supplemented by reference TRBV5-1 and TRBJ2-3, the full variable domain reads KAGVTQTPRYLIKTRGQQVTLSCSPISGHRSVSWYQQTPGQGLQFLFEYFSETQRNKGNFPGRFSGRQFSNSRSEMNVSTLELGDSALYLCASSLDSGHPTYTQYFGPGTRLTVL.

This clonotype was seen more than once but under ten times. This sequence joins TRBV10-3 and TRBJ2-5; D remains unclear. CDR1 is ENHRY, CDR2 SYGVKD, per germline. The V end lost 5 bases, the J end lost 1 base, and 8 bases lay between the germline ends. The CDR3 runs to 13 residues. For the CDR3, the DNA is TGTGCCATCAGTATCGAGATCCAAGAGACCCAGTACTTC. Its translation is CAISIEIQETQYF.

Here the CDR3 DNA reads TGTGCCAGCAGCCAAGCGAGGGGAGGGGAGCTGTTTTTT. Translated: CASSQARGGELFF. The V call is TRBV4-2, the J call TRBJ2-2, with D possibly called TRBD1 or TRBD2 (5 bases each). Per germline, CDR1 LGHNA and CDR2 YNFKEQ. Trimming removed 1 base from V and 8 bases from J, with 8 bases in between. The CDR3 loop spans 13 amino acids.

This clonotype was found many times. The rearrangement joins TRBV5-1 to TRBJ1-1; D unresolved. Trimming left V 8 bases short and J 1 base short, with 6 bases between. CDR1 SGHRS and CDR2 YFSETQ come from the germline V gene. This CDR3 is 11 amino acids long. CDR3 DNA: TGCGCCAGTCGGTGGAACACTGAAGCTTTCTTT. This codes for CASRWNTEAFF. The complete variable domain, with remaining parts taken from reference TRBV5-1 and TRBJ1-1, reads KAGVTQTPRYLIKTRGQQVTLSCSPISGHRSVSWYQQTPGQGLQFLFEYFSETQRNKGNFPGRFSGRQFSNSRSEMNVSTLELGDSALYLCASRWNTEAFFGQGTRLTVV.

The chain joins TRBV5-6 to TRBJ2-1; D not resolved. CDR3 length equals 14 residues. Trimming left V 1 base short and J 10 bases short, with 15 bases between. CDR1 SGHDT and CDR2 YYEEEE come from the germline V gene. The CDR3 region is CASSLLAGKPEQFF. In DNA form, the CDR3 reads TGTGCCAGCAGCTTGCTCGCTGGTAAGCCCGAGCAGTTCTTC. The full variable domain, rest sourced from reference TRBV5-6 and TRBJ2-1, is DAGVTQSPTHLIKTRGQQVTLRCSPKSGHDTVSWYQQALGQGPQFIFQYYEEEERQRGNFPDRFSGHQFPNYSSELNVNALLLGDSALYLCASSLLAGKPEQFFGPGTRLTVL.

This clonotype showed up just a few times. The chain is built from TRBV12-3 or TRBV12-4 and TRBJ2-1; TRBD2 is a possible D gene (5 bases). CDR3 length: 15 amino acids. The V gene lost 6 bases and the J gene lost 9 bases, with 21 bases spanning the gap. The CDR3 coding sequence is TGTGCCAGCAGCCCCTTTGCCGGAGCGGTCAGTGAGCAGTTCTTC. This sequence encodes CASSPFAGAVSEQFF.

The gene calls are TRBV5-1 and TRBJ2-7; 7 bases line up with TRBD1. Trimming removed 0 bases from V and 3 bases from J; junction bases left unmatched: 15. CDR1 is SGHRS and CDR2 is YFSETQ in the germline V gene. CDR3 length: 18 residues. CDR3 DNA: TGCGCCAGCAGCTTGGGGCCCCTTGGACAGGTCGTAAGCTACGAGCAGTACTTC. This translates into CASSLGPLGQVVSYEQYF.

This clonotype occurred a few times. The chain employs TRBV29-1 and TRBJ1-2; D is perhaps TRBD1 (6 bases). The germline V gene encodes CDR1 SQVTM and CDR2 ANQGSEA. The CDR3 sequence is 13 residues long. V lost 5 bases and J lost 2, with 12 bases in between. This CDR3 is CSVTPGQNYGYTF. CDR3 coding DNA: TGCAGCGTTACCCCCGGACAGAACTATGGCTACACCTTC.

J is TRBJ2-5 and V is TRBV14; 9 nucleotides align to TRBD1. The length of the CDR3 is 15 residues. The ends lost 6 bases at V and 2 bases at J; junction bases unmatched: 7. Germline CDR1 reads SGHDN; CDR2 reads FVKESK. The DNA for the CDR3 is TGTGCCAGCAGTCCGACAGGGGGAAGACAAGAGACCCAGTACTTC. This encodes CASSPTGGRQETQYF.

This clonotype was recorded a few times. The chain carries TRBV9 and TRBJ2-3, with unresolved D. The germline V and J ends were trimmed by 6 bases and 0 bases, with 8 bases remaining between them. Germline V gene sequence: CDR1 SGDLS, CDR2 YYNGEE. This CDR3 is 13 amino acids long. CDR3 coding DNA: TGTGCCAGCACCAGGCCTAGCACAGATACGCAGTATTTT. This translates into CASTRPSTDTQYF.